This entry lists 4 T cell receptor beta chains sequenced from one sample in a study of blood T cell repertoires in COVID-19. The method was immunoSEQ multiplex PCR; TCRdb's version includes in-frame clones alone and lacks a portion of them. The sample carries hundreds of thousands of clones, over 85% recorded once. Sequenced sample: peripheral blood. All receptors come from a woman aged 25 to 39 with COVID-19, enrolled during active disease.

CDR3 region: CASSRVGSLYDYGYTF. The CDR3, as DNA: TGTGCCAGCAGCCGAGTCGGGTCCCTATATGACTATGGCTACACCTTC. J is TRBJ1-2 and V is TRBV3-1 (or the pseudogene TRBV3-2); D ambiguous. Germline CDR1 LGHDT, CDR2 YNNKEL (reference sequence). The germline V and J ends were trimmed by 4 bases and 3 bases, with 18 bases remaining between them. The CDR3 consists of 16 residues.

This chain connects TRBV4-1 to TRBJ1-2; D is perhaps TRBD1 (5 bases). CDR1 MGHRA and CDR2 YSYEKL come from the germline V gene. Deletions cut 0 bases from V and 3 bases from J, with 11 bases between. The CDR3 contains 15 residues. As DNA, the CDR3 is TGCGCCAGCAGCCAAGATATACGACAGTACTATGGCTACACCTTC. It codes for CASSQDIRQYYGYTF.

This clone came up once. The genes are TRBV15 and TRBJ1-1; no definite D call. CDR1 LNHNV and CDR2 YYDKDF come from the germline V gene (reference sequence). V was trimmed by 0 bases and J by 7 bases, leaving 12 bases between them. This CDR3 has 14 residues. Here the CDR3 DNA reads TGTGCCACCAGCAGAGATTATCACGGTGGTGAAGCTTTCTTT. Amino acids: CATSRDYHGGEAFF.

This clone was recorded only once. The chain has TRBV6-5 and TRBJ1-1, with 7 bases matching TRBD1. The germline V gene encodes CDR1 MNHEY and CDR2 SVGAGI. V was pared by 8 bases and J by 1 base, with 7 bases of the junction left unmatched. The CDR3 runs to 14 residues. The CDR3 nucleotides read TGTGCCAGCGCTACAGGGGCATCGAACACTGAAGCTTTCTTT. It codes for CASATGASNTEAFF.